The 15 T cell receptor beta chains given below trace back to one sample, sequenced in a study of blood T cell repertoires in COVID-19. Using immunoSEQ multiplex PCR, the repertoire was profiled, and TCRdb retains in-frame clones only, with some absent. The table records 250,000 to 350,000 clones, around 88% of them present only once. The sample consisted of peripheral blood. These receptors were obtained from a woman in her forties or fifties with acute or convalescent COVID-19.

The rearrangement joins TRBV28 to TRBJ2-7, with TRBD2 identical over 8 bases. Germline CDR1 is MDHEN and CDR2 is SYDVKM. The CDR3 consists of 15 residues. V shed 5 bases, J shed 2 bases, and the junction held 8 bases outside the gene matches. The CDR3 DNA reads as TGTGCCAGCAGTACCAAAAGCGGGAGCCCCTACGAGCAGTACTTC. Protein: CASSTKSGSPYEQYF.

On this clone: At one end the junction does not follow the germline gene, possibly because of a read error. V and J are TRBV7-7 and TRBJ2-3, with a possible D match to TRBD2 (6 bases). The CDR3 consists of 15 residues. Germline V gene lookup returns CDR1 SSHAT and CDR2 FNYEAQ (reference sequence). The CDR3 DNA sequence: TGTGCTAGCAGCCCGCAGGCGATGCGGGGAGATACGCAGTATTTT. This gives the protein CASSPQAMRGDTQYF.

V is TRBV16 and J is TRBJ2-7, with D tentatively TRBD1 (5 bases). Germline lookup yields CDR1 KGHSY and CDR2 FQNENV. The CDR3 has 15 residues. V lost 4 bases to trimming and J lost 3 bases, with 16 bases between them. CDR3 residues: CASSPLRGSNYEQYF. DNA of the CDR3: TGTGCCAGCAGCCCTCTTAGGGGCAGCAACTACGAGCAGTACTTC.

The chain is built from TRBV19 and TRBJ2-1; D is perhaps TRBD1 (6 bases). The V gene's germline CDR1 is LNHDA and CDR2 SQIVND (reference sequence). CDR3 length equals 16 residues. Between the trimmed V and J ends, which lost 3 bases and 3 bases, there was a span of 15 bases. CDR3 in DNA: TGTGCCAGTAGTATGGCCTGGCAGGGGCTCTACAATGAGCAGTTCTTC. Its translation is CASSMAWQGLYNEQFF.

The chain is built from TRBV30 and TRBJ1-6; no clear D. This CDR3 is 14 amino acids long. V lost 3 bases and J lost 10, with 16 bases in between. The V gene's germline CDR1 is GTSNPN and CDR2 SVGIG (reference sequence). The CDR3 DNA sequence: TGTGCCTGGAGGGAAAGGATACAGCGGTCACCCCTCCACTTT. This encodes CAWRERIQRSPLHF.

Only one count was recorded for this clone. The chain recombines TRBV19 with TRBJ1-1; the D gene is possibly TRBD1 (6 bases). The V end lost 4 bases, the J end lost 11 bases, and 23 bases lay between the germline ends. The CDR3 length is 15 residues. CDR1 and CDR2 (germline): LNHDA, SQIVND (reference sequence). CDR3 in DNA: TGTGCCAGTAGTACCCTCGACAGGCCGCGTTCCTGGGCTTTCTTT. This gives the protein CASSTLDRPRSWAFF.

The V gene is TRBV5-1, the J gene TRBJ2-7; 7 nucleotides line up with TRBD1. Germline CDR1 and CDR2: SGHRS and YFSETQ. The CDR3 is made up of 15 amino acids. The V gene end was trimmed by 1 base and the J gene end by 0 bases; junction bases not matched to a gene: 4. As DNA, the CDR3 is TGCGCCAGCAGCTTGATGCAGGGGGTCTCCTACGAGCAGTACTTC. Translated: CASSLMQGVSYEQYF.

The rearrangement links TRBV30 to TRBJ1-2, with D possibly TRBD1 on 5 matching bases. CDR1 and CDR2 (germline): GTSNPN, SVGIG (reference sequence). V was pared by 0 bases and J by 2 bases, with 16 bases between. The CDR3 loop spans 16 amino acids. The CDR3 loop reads CAWSVLGRGWNYGYTF. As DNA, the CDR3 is TGTGCCTGGAGTGTACTGGGTAGGGGATGGAACTATGGCTACACCTTC.

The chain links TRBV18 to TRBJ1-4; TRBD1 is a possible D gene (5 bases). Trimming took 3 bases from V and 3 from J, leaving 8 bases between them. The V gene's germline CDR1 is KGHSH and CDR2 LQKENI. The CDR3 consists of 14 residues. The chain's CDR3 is CASSPRAANEKLFF. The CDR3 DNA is TGTGCCAGCTCACCCAGGGCGGCTAATGAAAAACTGTTTTTT. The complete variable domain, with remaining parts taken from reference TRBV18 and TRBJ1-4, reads NAGVMQNPRHLVRRRGQEARLRCSPMKGHSHVYWYRQLPEEGLKFMVYLQKENIIDESGMPKERFSAEFPKEGPSILRIQQVVRGDSAAYFCASSPRAANEKLFFGSGTQLSVL.

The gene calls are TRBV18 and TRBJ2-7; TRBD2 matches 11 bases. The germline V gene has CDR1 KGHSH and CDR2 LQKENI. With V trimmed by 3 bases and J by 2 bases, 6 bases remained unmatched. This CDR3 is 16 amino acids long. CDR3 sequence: CASSPVGLAEPYEQYF. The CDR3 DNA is TGTGCCAGCTCACCGGTGGGACTAGCGGAACCCTACGAGCAGTACTTC.

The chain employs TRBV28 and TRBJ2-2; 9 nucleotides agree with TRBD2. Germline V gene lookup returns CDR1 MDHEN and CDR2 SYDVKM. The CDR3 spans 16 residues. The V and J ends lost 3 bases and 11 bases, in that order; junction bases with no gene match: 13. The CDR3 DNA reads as TGTGCCAGCAGTTTCGTTTTAGCGGGAGCGCGGTTCGAGCTGTTTTTT. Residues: CASSFVLAGARFELFF.

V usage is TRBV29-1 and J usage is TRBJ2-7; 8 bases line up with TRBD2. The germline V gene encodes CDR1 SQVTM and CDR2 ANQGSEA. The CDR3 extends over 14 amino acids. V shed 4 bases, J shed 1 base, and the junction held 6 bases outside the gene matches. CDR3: CSVGGTSGSYEQYF. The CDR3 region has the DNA TGCAGCGTTGGAGGAACTAGCGGATCCTACGAGCAGTACTTC.

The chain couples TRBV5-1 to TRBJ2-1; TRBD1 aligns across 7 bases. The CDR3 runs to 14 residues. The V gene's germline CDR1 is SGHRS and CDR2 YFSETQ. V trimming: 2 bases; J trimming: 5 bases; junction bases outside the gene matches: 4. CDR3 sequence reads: CASSFGTEDNEQFF. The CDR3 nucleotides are TGCGCCAGCAGCTTTGGGACAGAAGACAATGAGCAGTTCTTC.

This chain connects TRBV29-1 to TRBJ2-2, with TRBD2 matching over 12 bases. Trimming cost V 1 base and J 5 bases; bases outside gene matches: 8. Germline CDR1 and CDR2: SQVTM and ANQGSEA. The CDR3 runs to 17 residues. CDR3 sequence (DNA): TGCAGCGTTGAAGGACTAGCGGGGGCAGTGAAGACCGGGGAGCTGTTTTTT. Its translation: CSVEGLAGAVKTGELFF.

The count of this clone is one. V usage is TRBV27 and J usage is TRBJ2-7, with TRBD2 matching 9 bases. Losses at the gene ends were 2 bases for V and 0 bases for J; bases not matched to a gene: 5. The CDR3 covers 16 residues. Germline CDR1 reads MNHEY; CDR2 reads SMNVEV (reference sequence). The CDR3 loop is CASSLILSGSSYEQYF. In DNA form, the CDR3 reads TGTGCCAGCAGTTTAATACTTAGCGGGAGCTCCTACGAGCAGTACTTC.